The source of this T cell receptor beta chain is a study of T-cell memory formation after mild COVID-19. About the research overall: The two donors had largely donor-specific TCR clusters.

The CDR3 length is 15 residues. Per the germline V gene, CDR1 is LNHDA and CDR2 is SQIVND (reference sequence). Trimming removed 3 bases from V and 9 bases from J; junction bases left unmatched: 9. TCRdb recomputed calls from the 5' RACE reads with MiXCR, one row per CDR3 protein. The sample carries some 310,000 distinct CDR3 sequences, around a fifth recorded once. J is TRBJ2-2 and V is TRBV19, with TRBD1 matching over 8 bases. The source of this sequence is a man younger than 30 who had mild COVID-19 (a few samples of this study predate the infection). Cell type and time point are not known. Material: PBMCs or a T cell subset sorted from them (not recorded which). The CDR3 sequence is CASSIRGRLGRELFF. The CDR3 DNA reads as TGTGCCAGTAGTATCAGGGGGCGACTGGGGCGGGAGCTGTTTTTT.